Below, 18 T cell receptor beta chains from the same sample are listed, as sequenced in a study of CD8+ T cells in alopecia areata. Once RNA had been extracted, it was reverse transcribed into cDNA to act as the sequencing template. Data came from immunoSEQ multiplex PCR; TCRdb stores just in-frame clones and leaves some out. The sample carries 150,000 or so clones, approximately 50% recorded once. The sequencing input was CD4+ T cells sorted from blood. The receptor set was obtained from a human donor with alopecia areata.

The rearrangement joins TRBV5-1 to TRBJ2-5, with D tentatively TRBD1 (6 bases). Germline V gene lookup returns CDR1 SGHRS and CDR2 YFSETQ. V was pared by 4 bases and J by 11 bases, with 15 bases between. The CDR3 extends over 12 amino acids. CDR3 coding DNA: TGCGCCAGCAGCACACACAGGGAAGAGCAGTACTTC. It encodes CASSTHREEQYF.

This clone has a single count. J is TRBJ1-2 and V is TRBV29-1; tentative D call: TRBD1 (5 bases). CDR3 length: 14 residues. Per germline, CDR1 SQVTM and CDR2 ANQGSEA. Trimming removed 7 bases at V and 2 bases at J, with 17 bases between. CDR3 amino acids: CSAGGAGQNYGYTF. The CDR3 DNA reads as TGCAGCGCCGGGGGTGCAGGGCAGAACTATGGCTACACCTTC.

There are a few counts of this clone. The chain links TRBV29-1 to TRBJ2-5, with 9 nucleotides matching TRBD1. The CDR3 length is 14 residues. V lost 7 bases, J lost 5 bases, and 11 bases stayed unmatched. Germline V gene lookup returns CDR1 SQVTM and CDR2 ANQGSEA. CDR3 residues: CSARPGTGWETQYF. DNA for the CDR3: TGCAGCGCGCGCCCCGGGACAGGGTGGGAGACCCAGTACTTC. Supplemented by reference TRBV29-1 and TRBJ2-5, the full variable domain reads SAVISQKPSRDICQRGTSLTIQCQVDSQVTMMFWYRQQPGQSLTLIATANQGSEATYESGFVIDKFPISRPNLTFSTLTVSNMSPEDSSIYLCSARPGTGWETQYFGPGTRLLVL.

The chain uses TRBV20-1 and TRBJ2-3, with D uncertain. With 2 bases removed from V and 3 bases from J, the gap between germline ends came to 3 bases. Germline values: CDR1 DFQATT, CDR2 SNEGSKA (reference sequence). The length of the CDR3 is 11 residues. CDR3 region: CSARRTDTQYF. Written as DNA, the CDR3 is TGCAGTGCTAGACGGACAGATACGCAGTATTTT.

This chain joins TRBV29-1 and TRBJ2-6; D unresolved. CDR3 length: 12 amino acids. Germline assignment: CDR1 SQVTM and CDR2 ANQGSEA. Trimming stripped 8 bases from V and 2 bases from J, with 7 bases between. The CDR3 DNA reads TGCAGCCTCCTTACTGGGGCCAACGTCCTGACTTTC. Its translation: CSLLTGANVLTF.

This clone was recorded only once. This chain uses TRBV6-1 with TRBJ2-3; D ambiguous. Germline assignment: CDR1 MNHNS and CDR2 SASEGT. The CDR3 is 14 amino acids. Trimming removed 7 bases from V and 0 bases from J, with 11 bases in between. The CDR3 reads CASTSGPSTDTQYF. The CDR3 nucleotides read TGTGCCAGCACATCTGGACCAAGCACAGATACGCAGTATTTT.

The chain has TRBV30 and TRBJ1-1, with D possibly matching TRBD1 (6 bases). The V end lost 1 base, the J end lost 0 bases, and 6 bases lay between the germline ends. CDR3 length: 13 residues. From germline, CDR1 is GTSNPN and CDR2 SVGIG (reference sequence). For the CDR3, the DNA is TGTGCCTGGAGTGGACAGGTGAACACTGAAGCTTTCTTT. Protein sequence: CAWSGQVNTEAFF.

This clone turned up a few times. The chain has TRBV29-1 and TRBJ1-1; D perhaps matches TRBD1 (6 bases). The CDR3 has 12 amino acids. The germline V and J ends were trimmed by 7 bases and 0 bases, with 9 bases remaining between them. Germline V lookup: CDR1 SQVTM, CDR2 ANQGSEA. This CDR3 reads CSGQGMNTEAFF. CDR3 sequence (DNA): TGCAGCGGGCAGGGGATGAACACTGAAGCTTTCTTT.

The chain carries TRBV5-1 and TRBJ2-5, with D perhaps matching TRBD2 (5 bases). CDR1 is SGHRS and CDR2 is YFSETQ in the germline V gene. V was cut by 0 bases and J by 4 bases, with 16 bases left in between. This CDR3 is 16 amino acids long. Here the CDR3 reads CASSLGGLGSRETQYF. The CDR3 bases are TGCGCCAGCAGCTTGGGGGGATTAGGGAGTCGAGAGACCCAGTACTTC.

The chain has TRBV5-4 and TRBJ2-6, with 10 bases identical to TRBD2. The J segment lost 2 bases and the V segment lost 3 bases, leaving 8 bases of the junction unmatched. The CDR3 is 18 amino acids. Germline lookup yields CDR1 SGHNT and CDR2 YYREEE (reference sequence). The CDR3 DNA is TGTGCCAGCAGCTCCCCTCTAGCGGGAGTTACTGGGGCCAACGTCCTGACTTTC. This encodes CASSSPLAGVTGANVLTF. The variable domain in full, completed from reference TRBV5-4 and TRBJ2-6, reads ETGVTQSPTHLIKTRGQQVTLRCSSQSGHNTVSWYQQALGQGPQFIFQYYREEENGRGNFPPRFSGLQFPNYSSELNVNALELDDSALYLCASSSPLAGVTGANVLTFGAGSRLTVL.

CDR3 sequence: CASSSVEGDGYTF. CDR3 nucleotide sequence: TGTGCCAGCTCTTCCGTGGAGGGAGATGGCTACACCTTC. The rearrangement joins TRBV18 to TRBJ1-2; D remains ambiguous. The V gene lost 6 bases and the J gene lost 6 bases, with 14 bases spanning the gap. The CDR3 runs to 13 residues. Germline loops: CDR1 KGHSH, CDR2 LQKENI.

V is TRBV7-8 and J is TRBJ2-1, with 7 positions matching TRBD2. This CDR3 region has 14 residues. Losses at the gene ends were 5 bases for V and 9 bases for J; bases not matched to a gene: 10. The germline CDR1 and CDR2 sequences are SGHVS and FQNEAQ. CDR3 coding DNA: TGTGCCAGCAGCGCCCTAGCGGCGGTTGGTGAGCAGTTCTTC. It yields the protein CASSALAAVGEQFF.

This clone was seen a handful of times. Other DNA sequences within the sample encode an identical CDR3. The rearrangement links TRBV7-9 to TRBJ1-4, with TRBD1 as a possible D gene (6 bases). V was pared by 4 bases and J by 8 bases, with 8 bases between. The CDR3 totals 12 residues. Germline V CDR1 and CDR2: SEHNR, FQNEAQ (reference sequence). CDR3: CASSSDREKLFF. CDR3 bases: TGTGCCAGCAGCTCCGACAGGGAAAAACTGTTTTTT.

The rearrangement links TRBV28 to TRBJ2-3; D uncertain. Trimming took off 2 bases at V and 6 bases at J, with 3 bases between the two ends. Germline CDR1 reads MDHEN; CDR2 reads SYDVKM. The CDR3 consists of 11 residues. The CDR3 DNA follows: TGTGCCAGCAGTTTACAGGATACGCAGTATTTT. Amino acids: CASSLQDTQYF.

In its sample, this clone was seen once. This CDR3 is also generated by other DNA sequences in the sample. The genes are TRBV5-1 and TRBJ2-2; no clear D gene. Trimming left V 0 bases short and J 3 bases short, with 3 bases between. CDR1 and CDR2 from the germline V gene are SGHRS and YFSETQ. The length of the CDR3 is 13 residues. CDR3 protein: CASSLGDTGELFF. CDR3 sequence (DNA): TGCGCCAGCAGCTTGGGGGACACCGGGGAGCTGTTTTTT. Full variable domain (missing parts from reference TRBV5-1 and TRBJ2-2): KAGVTQTPRYLIKTRGQQVTLSCSPISGHRSVSWYQQTPGQGLQFLFEYFSETQRNKGNFPGRFSGRQFSNSRSEMNVSTLELGDSALYLCASSLGDTGELFFGEGSRLTVL.

The rearrangement links TRBV28 to TRBJ2-7; perhaps D is TRBD1 or TRBD2 (6 bases each). V shed 6 bases and J shed 3 bases, with 18 bases lying between them. The CDR3 loop spans 15 amino acids. Germline V gene sequence: CDR1 MDHEN, CDR2 SYDVKM. The CDR3 coding sequence is TGTGCCAGCAGCCTCAGTGGGGGGCGACTCTACGAGCAGTACTTC. Amino acid sequence: CASSLSGGRLYEQYF.

V gene TRBV7-9 combines with J gene TRBJ1-2; D unresolved. Per the germline V gene, CDR1 is SEHNR and CDR2 is FQNEAQ (reference sequence). V was trimmed by 1 base and J by 8 bases, leaving 8 bases between them. The CDR3 loop spans 12 amino acids. The CDR3 coding sequence is TGTGCCAGCAGCTTAGAGGAAAGGGGCTACACCTTC. Its translation: CASSLEERGYTF.

This clone was counted only a few times. The chain couples TRBV29-1 to TRBJ2-7; TRBD2 might be the D (6 bases). Germline loops: CDR1 SQVTM, CDR2 ANQGSEA. The CDR3 loop spans 14 amino acids. With 4 bases removed from V and 3 bases from J, the gap between germline ends came to 16 bases. CDR3 protein: CSVGPGLRSYEQYF. CDR3 bases: TGCAGCGTTGGCCCGGGACTCAGGAGCTACGAGCAGTACTTC.